These 4 T cell receptor beta chains originate from one sample sequenced in a study of blood T cell repertoires in COVID-19 (dated by TCRdb to 2018 to 2021). The receptor library was made with the immunoSEQ multiplex PCR assay. Here the immuneACCESS table is served through TCRdb, limited to in-frame sequences with V and J called. Missing clones are a known gap in these copies; in checked studies unresolved V genes cover under half, and the rest lacks a known reason. For this sample the table gives about 430,000 clones, of which about 88% were detected only once. The top ten clonotypes cover 1.4% to 1.5% of the sample. The sample was PBMCs or T cells enriched from blood (not recorded which). These receptors were obtained from a woman between 18 and 29 years old who had been exposed to COVID-19.

The V gene is TRBV4-2, the J gene TRBJ1-6; no definite D call. This CDR3 is 11 amino acids long. Germline V lookup: CDR1 LGHNA, CDR2 YNFKEQ. Deletions cut 1 base from V and 14 bases from J, with 6 bases between. The chain's CDR3 is CASSQAGSLHF. CDR3 in DNA: TGTGCCAGCAGCCAAGCGGGTTCCCTCCACTTT.

This sequence joins TRBV27 and TRBJ2-7; possibly TRBD2 for D (6 bases). The V end lost 3 bases, the J end lost 2 bases, and 14 bases lay between the germline ends. Germline-derived CDR1 and CDR2 are MNHEY and SMNVEV (reference sequence). The CDR3 contains 15 residues. This chain's CDR3 is CASSLIPGLPYEQYF. The CDR3, as DNA: TGTGCCAGCAGTTTGATCCCCGGACTACCCTACGAGCAGTACTTC.

J is TRBJ1-1 and V is TRBV9; D remains ambiguous. The CDR3 loop spans 13 amino acids. Germline V gene data show CDR1 as SGDLS and CDR2 as YYNGEE. The germline V and J ends were trimmed by 0 bases and 9 bases, with 12 bases remaining between them. The CDR3: CASSVVGSVQAFF. The CDR3 DNA sequence: TGTGCCAGCAGCGTAGTTGGGAGTGTTCAAGCTTTCTTT.

The rearrangement links TRBV7-2 to TRBJ1-5; a weak D match, TRBD1 (6 bases). Trimming removed 1 base from V and 6 bases from J, with 19 bases in between. The CDR3 is 17 residues long. Germline CDR1 reads SGHTA; CDR2 reads FQGNSA. CDR3 amino acids: CASSLGLRGIRVQPQHF. CDR3 nucleotides: TGTGCCAGCAGCTTAGGTCTTAGGGGGATTAGAGTTCAGCCCCAGCATTTT.